This TCR beta chain originates from a study of T cell changes during pregnancy in multiple sclerosis. Sequenced by immunoSEQ multiplex PCR; TCRdb stores in-frame clones only, minus some. The sample shows tens of thousands of clones, approximately 89% of them seen only once. Concerning this clone: One end of the junction does not line up with germline, which may come from a read error.

CDR1 and CDR2 (germline): SGHTA, FQGNSA. CDR3 size: 13 residues. The receptor's source is a female donor with multiple sclerosis, enrolled in a pregnancy study. The sequencing used peripheral blood, collected before pregnancy. V usage is TRBV7-2 and J usage is TRBJ1-1; maybe TRBD1 (5 bases). The CDR3 reads CASSAFPRGLGLF. The CDR3 DNA follows: TGTGCCAGCAGCGCGTTCCCCCGGGGGTTAGGCCTCTTT.